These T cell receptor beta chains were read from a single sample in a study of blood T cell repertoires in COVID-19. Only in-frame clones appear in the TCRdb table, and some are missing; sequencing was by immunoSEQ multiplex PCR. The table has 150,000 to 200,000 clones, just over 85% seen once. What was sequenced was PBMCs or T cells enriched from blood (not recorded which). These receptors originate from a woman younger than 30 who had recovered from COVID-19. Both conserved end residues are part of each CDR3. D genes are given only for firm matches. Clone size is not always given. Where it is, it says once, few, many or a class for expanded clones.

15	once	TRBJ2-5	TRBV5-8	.	CASSLAFWQGETQYF	TGTGCCAGCAGCTTGGCTTTTTGGCAGGGGGAGACCCAGTACTTC
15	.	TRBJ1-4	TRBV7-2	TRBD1	CASSLDRAGGEKLFF	TGTGCCAGCAGCTTAGACAGGGCAGGGGGCGAAAAACTGTTTTTT
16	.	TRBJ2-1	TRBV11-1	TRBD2	CASSPGGAGGPYEQFF	TGTGCCAGCAGCCCCGGGGGAGCGGGGGGGCCTTATGAGCAGTTCTTC
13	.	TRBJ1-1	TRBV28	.	CASSFADLSVAFF	TGTGCCAGCAGTTTTGCTGATTTATCGGTGGCTTTCTTT
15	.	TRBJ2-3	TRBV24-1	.	CATSEKQGPTDTQYF	TGTGCCACCAGTGAAAAACAGGGACCCACAGATACGCAGTATTTT
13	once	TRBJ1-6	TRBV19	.	CASSISSNSPLHF	TGTGCCAGTAGTATTTCCTCTAATTCACCCCTCCACTTT
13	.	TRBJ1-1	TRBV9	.	CASSVEGATEAFF	TGTGCCAGCAGCGTCGAAGGGGCAACTGAAGCTTTCTTT
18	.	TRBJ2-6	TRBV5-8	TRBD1	CASSHPWDRVSGANVLTF	TGTGCCAGCAGCCATCCATGGGACAGGGTATCTGGGGCCAACGTCCTGACTTTC
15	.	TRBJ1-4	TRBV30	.	CAWSEGGGAWEKLFF	TGTGCCTGGAGTGAAGGTGGGGGGGCTTGGGAAAAACTGTTTTTT
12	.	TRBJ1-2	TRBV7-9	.	CASSLQGPGYTF	TGTGCCAGCAGCTTACAGGGGCCTGGCTACACCTTC
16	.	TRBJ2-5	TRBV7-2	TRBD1	CASSLEGQGGLKTQYF	TGTGCCAGCAGCTTAGAGGGACAGGGAGGGCTAAAGACCCAGTACTTC
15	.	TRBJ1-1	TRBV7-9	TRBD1	CASSAQGAGEAEAFF	TGTGCCAGCAGCGCGCAGGGGGCAGGAGAGGCTGAAGCTTTCTTT
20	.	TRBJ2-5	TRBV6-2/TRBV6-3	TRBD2	CASSYSSAVASGRHQETQYF	TGTGCCAGCAGTTACTCCTCGGCGGTAGCTAGCGGGAGGCACCAAGAGACCCAGTACTTC
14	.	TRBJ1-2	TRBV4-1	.	CASSQDWGDYGYTF	TGCGCCAGCAGCCAAGATTGGGGGGACTATGGCTACACCTTC
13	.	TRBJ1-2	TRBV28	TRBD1	CASNPRQGWSYTF	TGTGCCAGCAACCCCAGACAGGGGTGGAGCTACACCTTC
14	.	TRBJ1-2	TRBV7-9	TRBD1	CASSESGQVGGYTF	TGTGCCAGCAGCGAAAGCGGACAGGTTGGGGGCTACACCTTC
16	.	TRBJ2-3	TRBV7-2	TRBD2	CASSLLAGVGTDTQYF	TGTGCCAGCAGCTTATTAGCGGGAGTGGGCACAGATACGCAGTATTTT
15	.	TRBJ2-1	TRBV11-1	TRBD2	CASSLTSGGAREQFF	TGTGCCAGCAGCTTGACTAGCGGGGGGGCCAGGGAGCAGTTCTTC
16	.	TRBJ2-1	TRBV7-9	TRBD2	CASSLTGRGTYNEQFF	TGTGCCAGCAGCTTGACCGGGAGGGGGACCTACAATGAGCAGTTCTTC
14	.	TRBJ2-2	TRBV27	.	CASSLSSYTGELFF	TGTGCCAGCAGTTTATCCAGTTACACCGGGGAGCTGTTTTTT
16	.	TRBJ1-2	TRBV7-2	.	CASSLDGAPLGYGYTF	TGTGCCAGCAGCTTAGATGGTGCTCCCCTAGGCTATGGCTACACCTTC
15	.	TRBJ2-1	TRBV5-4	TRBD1	CASSLGDSLYNEQFF	TGTGCCAGCAGCTTGGGGGACAGCCTCTACAATGAGCAGTTCTTC
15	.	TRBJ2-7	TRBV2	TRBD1	CASSEGGTGGVEQYF	TGTGCCAGCAGTGAAGGGGGGACAGGGGGCGTCGAGCAGTACTTC
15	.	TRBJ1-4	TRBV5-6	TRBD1	CASSSTGSANEKLFF	TGTGCCAGCAGCTCGACAGGGAGCGCTAATGAAAAACTGTTTTTT
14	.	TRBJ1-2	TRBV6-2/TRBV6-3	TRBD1	CASRYLGQGNGYTF	TGTGCCAGCCGTTACCTTGGACAGGGCAATGGCTACACCTTC
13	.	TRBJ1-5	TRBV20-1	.	CSASPGKPEPQHF	TGCAGTGCGAGTCCCGGGAAGCCTGAACCCCAGCATTTT
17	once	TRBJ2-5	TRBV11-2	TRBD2	CASSLRVEAGGRETQYF	TGTGCCAGCAGCCTCCGGGTGGAGGCGGGGGGCAGGGAGACCCAGTACTTC
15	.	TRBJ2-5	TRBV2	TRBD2	CASSGAAGVQETQYF	TGTGCCAGCAGTGGGGCTGCGGGAGTACAAGAGACCCAGTACTTC
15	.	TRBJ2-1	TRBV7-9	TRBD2	CASSPGLAGDDEQFF	TGTGCCAGCAGCCCGGGACTAGCGGGGGACGATGAGCAGTTCTTC
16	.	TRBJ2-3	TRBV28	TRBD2	CASGGLAGGPSDTQYF	TGTGCCAGCGGTGGATTAGCGGGGGGGCCCTCAGATACGCAGTATTTT
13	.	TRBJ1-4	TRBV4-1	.	CASSQEGRDKLFF	TGCGCCAGCAGCCAAGAGGGGCGCGACAAACTGTTTTTT
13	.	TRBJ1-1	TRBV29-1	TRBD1	CSVTGGGSTEAFF	TGCAGCGTCACAGGGGGCGGAAGCACTGAAGCTTTCTTT
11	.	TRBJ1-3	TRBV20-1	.	CSAIIGNTIYF	TGCAGTGCTATTATCGGAAACACCATATATTTT
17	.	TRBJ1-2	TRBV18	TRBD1	CASSPGQAGTGPYGYTF	TGTGCCAGCTCACCAGGACAAGCCGGGACAGGGCCCTATGGCTACACCTTC
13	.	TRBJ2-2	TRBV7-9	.	CASTGGNTGELFF	TGTGCCAGCACCGGCGGAAACACCGGGGAGCTGTTTTTT
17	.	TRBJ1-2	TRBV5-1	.	CASSLHSGTSEINGYTF	TGCGCCAGCAGCTTACACTCCGGGACTTCTGAGATAAATGGCTACACCTTC
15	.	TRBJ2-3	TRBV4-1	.	CASSTSLGVADTQYF	TGCGCCAGCAGCACTAGCCTAGGAGTTGCAGATACGCAGTATTTT
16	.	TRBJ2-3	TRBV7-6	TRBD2	CASGNLGLESTDTQYF	TGTGCCAGCGGCAACTTGGGACTAGAGAGCACAGATACGCAGTATTTT
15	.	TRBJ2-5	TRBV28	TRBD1	CASSTTGGPQETQYF	TGTGCCAGTAGTACAACAGGGGGCCCTCAAGAGACCCAGTACTTC
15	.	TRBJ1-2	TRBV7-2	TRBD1	CASRTGTGGAYGYTF	TGTGCCAGCAGAACAGGGACAGGGGGCGCGTATGGCTACACCTTC
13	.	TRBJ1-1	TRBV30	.	CAWSSGSDTEAFF	TGTGCCTGGAGTTCAGGGTCCGACACTGAAGCTTTCTTT
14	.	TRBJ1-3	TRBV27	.	CASASEAGRNTIYF	TGTGCCAGCGCCTCCGAGGCAGGGAGAAACACCATATATTTT
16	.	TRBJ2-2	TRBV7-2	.	CASSLAVGGIDGELFF	TGTGCCAGCAGCTTAGCAGTTGGAGGGATTGACGGGGAGCTGTTTTTT
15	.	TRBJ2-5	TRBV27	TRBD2	CASSLTAGGQETQYF	TGTGCCAGCAGTCTAACTGCGGGGGGGCAAGAGACCCAGTACTTC
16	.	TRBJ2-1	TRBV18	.	CASSSGLTTTWDEQFF	TGTGCCAGCTCGTCCGGATTGACCACTACCTGGGATGAGCAGTTCTTC
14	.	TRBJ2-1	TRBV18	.	CASSQLSLVNEQFF	TGTGCCAGCTCACAATTATCCTTAGTCAATGAGCAGTTCTTC
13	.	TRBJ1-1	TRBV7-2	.	CASSFHQGSEAFF	TGTGCCAGCAGCTTTCACCAGGGGTCTGAAGCTTTCTTT
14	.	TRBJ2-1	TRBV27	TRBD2	CASTGTSANNEQFF	TGTGCCAGCACCGGGACTAGCGCCAACAATGAGCAGTTCTTC
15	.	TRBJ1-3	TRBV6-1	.	CASSEAGGTGNTIYF	TGTGCCAGCAGTGAAGCGGGAGGGACTGGAAACACCATATATTTT
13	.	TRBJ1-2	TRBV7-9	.	CASSLQGNYGYTF	TGTGCCAGCAGCTTACAGGGAAACTATGGCTACACCTTC
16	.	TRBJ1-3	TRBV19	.	CASTNDRRILGNTIYF	TGTGCCAGTACGAACGACAGACGGATTTTGGGAAACACCATATATTTT
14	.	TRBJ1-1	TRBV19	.	CASSTDRLNTEAFF	TGTGCCAGTAGTACAGACAGGTTGAACACTGAAGCTTTCTTT
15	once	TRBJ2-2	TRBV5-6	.	CASSLYGGNTGELFF	TGTGCCAGCAGCTTGTACGGGGGGAACACCGGGGAGCTGTTTTTT
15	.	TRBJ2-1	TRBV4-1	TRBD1	CASSQEGTGADEQFF	TGCGCCAGCAGCCAAGAGGGGACAGGGGCCGATGAGCAGTTCTTC